The clone carrying this T cell receptor (beta chain) was recorded many times. Its antigen is currently unknown. This sample stems from a study of metastatic and nonmetastatic thyroid tumors. The wider study: Repertoire comparison spanned blood and tumor or nodule tissue of malignant and benign thyroid patients.

How the authors handled the data: A papillary thyroid cancer distant-metastasis classifier was built from CDR3 differences across clinicopathological groups. TCRdb re-clonotyped the PCR reads via MiXCR. The V and J calls and clone size come from TCRdb's table, not from the authors' own analysis. The table lists roughly 19,000 clones, roughly 22% of them singletons. Thyroid surgery was performed in patients who had received no treatment beforehand. Study-wide points: Malignant thyroid tumors reportedly had TCR beta diversity that was significantly higher than in benign nodules, in blood and tumor.

This clonotype was sampled from a male donor with papillary thyroid cancer or a benign thyroid nodule (not recorded which). Some clones in this sample may be carry-over from other donors' samples. Input material: tumor tissue.

CDR3 sequence reads: CASSPQYSNQPQHF. The CDR3 bases are TGTGCCAGCAGCCCCCAGTATAGCAATCAGCCCCAGCATTTT. The chain employs TRBV3-1 and TRBJ1-5; D call uncertain. The CDR3 sequence is 14 residues long. The germline V gene encodes CDR1 LGHDT and CDR2 YNNKEL (reference sequence). Trimming left V 4 bases short and J 0 bases short, with 7 bases between.